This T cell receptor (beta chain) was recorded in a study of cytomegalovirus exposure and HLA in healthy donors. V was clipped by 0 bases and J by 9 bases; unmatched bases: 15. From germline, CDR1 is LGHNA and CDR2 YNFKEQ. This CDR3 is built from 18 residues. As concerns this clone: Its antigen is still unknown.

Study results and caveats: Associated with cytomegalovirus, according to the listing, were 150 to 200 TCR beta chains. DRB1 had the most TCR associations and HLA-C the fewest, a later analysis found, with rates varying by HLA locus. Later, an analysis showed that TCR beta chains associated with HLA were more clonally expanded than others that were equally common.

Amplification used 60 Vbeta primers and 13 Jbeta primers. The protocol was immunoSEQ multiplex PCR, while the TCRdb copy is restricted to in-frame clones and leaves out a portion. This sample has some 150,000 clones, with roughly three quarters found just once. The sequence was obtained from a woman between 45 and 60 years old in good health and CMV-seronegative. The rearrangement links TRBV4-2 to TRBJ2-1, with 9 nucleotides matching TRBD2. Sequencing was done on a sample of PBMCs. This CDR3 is CASSQEGGISGGMIEQFF. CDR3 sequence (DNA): TGTGCCAGCAGCCAAGAAGGTGGCATTAGCGGGGGAATGATTGAGCAGTTCTTC.